Listed below are T cell receptor beta chains from one sample, sequenced in a study of CD8 T cells in ankylosing spondylitis. From the 5' RACE reads, TCRdb called clonotypes with MiXCR, one entry per CDR3 protein. Here the sample spans about 110,000 distinct CDR3 sequences, 24% being singletons. Specimen: synovial fluid, either unsorted or a sorted T cell fraction (not recorded which). The receptor source for this set is a male donor with ankylosing spondylitis. The CDR3 runs from the conserved cysteine through the conserved F or W. D genes are given only for firm matches. The size of a clone is reported for some rows only, either as once, few or many, or as a class for expanded clones.

D gene	clone size	V gene	J gene	CDR3 protein	CDR3 DNA
-	few	TRBV7-2	TRBJ2-1	CASSLTGPRSYNEQFF	TGTGCCAGCAGCTTGACAGGCCCCCGTTCCTACAATGAGCAGTTCTTC
-	-	TRBV5-1	TRBJ1-5	CASSRTVGENQPQHF	TGCGCCAGCAGCCGGACCGTGGGGGAAAATCAGCCCCAGCATTTT
-	-	TRBV4-2	TRBJ2-3	CASSQGISTDTQYF	TGTGCCAGCAGCCAAGGGATTAGCACAGATACGCAGTATTTT
TRBD1	-	TRBV6-5	TRBJ1-2	CASSFSTRGTGDFYGYTF	TGTGCCAGCAGTTTTAGCACGCGAGGGACAGGGGATTTCTATGGCTACACCTTC
TRBD1	few	TRBV19	TRBJ1-1	CASSKRDRDTEAFF	TGTGCCAGTAGCAAACGGGACAGAGACACTGAAGCTTTCTTT
TRBD2	-	TRBV10-1	TRBJ2-1	CASSPGVAGVNEQFF	TGCGCCAGCAGTCCCGGGGTAGCGGGAGTCAATGAGCAGTTCTTC
-	few	TRBV20-1	TRBJ2-1	CSARAQTASSYNEQFF	TGCAGTGCTAGAGCACAGACAGCAAGCTCCTACAATGAGCAGTTCTTC
-	few	TRBV2	TRBJ2-6	CASSEEGRTHMTF	TGTGCCAGCAGTGAAGAAGGACGAACCCATATGACTTTC
-	few	TRBV9	TRBJ2-1	CASSVVGDGLNEQFF	TGTGCCAGCAGCGTAGTGGGGGACGGTCTCAATGAGCAGTTCTTC
-	-	TRBV18	TRBJ2-5	CASSPSRTQETQYF	TGTGCCAGCTCACCATCCAGGACTCAAGAGACCCAGTACTTC
-	-	TRBV10-3	TRBJ2-2	CAINWEASGSGELFF	TGTGCCATCAACTGGGAAGCTTCGGGGTCCGGGGAGCTGTTTTTT
-	-	TRBV5-6	TRBJ2-5	CASTRDQTQYF	TGTGCCAGCACCAGGGACCAGACCCAGTACTTC
-	many	TRBV9	TRBJ2-2	CASSFRPEPGGGELFF	TGTGCCAGCAGCTTTCGCCCCGAACCCGGCGGAGGGGAGCTGTTTTTT
-	few	TRBV5-6	TRBJ1-1	CASSWGAPGPEAFF	TGTGCCAGCAGCTGGGGAGCTCCGGGCCCTGAAGCTTTCTTT
-	many	TRBV19	TRBJ2-2	CASSIRTPNTGELFF	TGTGCCAGTAGTATACGGACACCGAACACCGGGGAGCTGTTTTTT
-	few	TRBV4-2	TRBJ2-2	CASSQDGSSQGGELFF	TGTGCCAGCAGCCAAGATGGCAGCTCCCAGGGCGGGGAGCTGTTTTTT
TRBD2	-	TRBV12-3/TRBV12-4	TRBJ2-7	CASSPGLAGFGENEQYF	TGTGCCAGCAGCCCAGGACTAGCGGGTTTTGGGGAAAACGAGCAGTACTTC
-	-	TRBV7-2	TRBJ2-3	CASGRRPNTDTQYF	TGTGCCAGCGGCCGAAGGCCAAACACAGATACGCAGTATTTT
TRBD1	few	TRBV5-5	TRBJ2-1	CASREGQGLVNEQFF	TGTGCCAGCAGGGAGGGACAGGGTTTGGTCAATGAGCAGTTCTTC
-	-	TRBV12-3/TRBV12-4	TRBJ2-1	CASDGDGHYNEQFF	TGTGCCAGTGATGGGGACGGACACTACAATGAGCAGTTCTTC
TRBD1	-	TRBV20-1	TRBJ1-2	CSARPGTGVHYGYTF	TGCAGTGCTAGACCAGGGACAGGGGTTCACTATGGCTACACCTTC